The source of this TCR beta chain is a study of cytomegalovirus exposure and HLA in healthy donors. Study outcomes and limitations: Across donors, presence/absence analyses took sequencing depth to be roughly uniform. Most sequenced TCRs were rare (though some public TCRs occurred in many donors). Among donors in an Asian-associated ancestry cluster, a later analysis reportedly found fewer N-insertions than the roughly 610-donor mean.

With respect to this clone: Its target is unknown.

The trim removed 8 bases at V and 5 bases at J, leaving 3 bases unmatched. The germline V gene encodes CDR1 SNHLY and CDR2 FYNNEI. This CDR3 has 12 amino acids. 60 Vbeta and 13 Jbeta primers were used in PCR. Sequenced by immunoSEQ multiplex PCR; TCRdb stores in-frame clones only, minus some. The repertoire includes 65,000 to 75,000 clones, 68% of them detected once, and more than 2% sits in the top ten. The sequence was obtained from a woman between 25 and 40 years old in good health and CMV-seronegative. This chain links TRBV2 with TRBJ2-7; 10 bases are shared with TRBD1. Source material: PBMCs. DNA of the CDR3: TGTGCCAGCGGGACAGGGGTCGACGAGCAGTACTTC. This sequence encodes CASGTGVDEQYF.